The clone carrying this T cell receptor beta chain has just a few counts. This entry belongs to a study of cytomegalovirus exposure and HLA in healthy donors. This CDR3 spans 11 amino acids. Trimming removed 6 bases at V and 6 bases at J, with 11 bases between. The germline V gene encodes CDR1 DFQATT and CDR2 SNEGSKA (reference sequence). Libraries were prepared by immunoSEQ multiplex PCR; TCRdb keeps only in-frame clonotypes and omits some of them. The table shows a few hundred thousand clones, with just over 85% occurring only once. This clonotype was sampled from a woman aged 18-29 years in good health and CMV-seronegative. Input material: PBMCs. The genes are TRBV20-1 and TRBJ1-2, with a possible D match to TRBD1 (6 bases). The CDR3 DNA follows: TGCAGTGCCCGGACAGTCCATGGCTACACCTTC. This codes for CSARTVHGYTF.